This T cell receptor (beta chain) is drawn from a study of blood T cells in healthy people across ages. Trimming pared 3 bases from V and 6 bases from J, leaving 6 bases between. CDR1 and CDR2 (germline): KGHSH, LQKENI. This CDR3 comprises 12 residues. The use of a sample-barcoded 5' primer and a J-beta primer mix characterized a second PCR of about 7 to 12 cycles. TCRdb passed the 5' RACE reads through MiXCR, listing each CDR3 protein once. This table has about 650,000 distinct CDR3 sequences, 32% appearing once. This chain joins TRBV18 and TRBJ2-1; D is undetermined. The clonotype originates from a woman of 80 years or more in good health. Material for sequencing was blood. The CDR3 sequence is CASSPRANEQFF. The CDR3 DNA is TGTGCCAGCTCACCTAGGGCCAATGAGCAGTTCTTC.